This T cell receptor beta chain was sequenced during a study of T cell clones after liver transplantation. About the study: TCRbeta sequencing after a pre-transplant mixed lymphocyte reaction identified graft-donor-reactive clones, later tracked in post-transplant blood. Study conclusions and caveats: These preliminary findings come from unstandardized post-transplant sampling times. The donor-reactive repertoire was only partly measurable in a couple of subjects, lacking donor cells.

Between the trimmed V and J ends, which lost 0 bases and 8 bases, there was a span of 11 bases. The CDR3 extends over 14 amino acids. Germline-derived CDR1 and CDR2 are SGHRS and YFSETQ. About this clone itself: Its antigen is unidentified.

The protocol was immunoSEQ multiplex PCR, while the TCRdb copy is restricted to in-frame clones and leaves out a portion. The sample yields fewer than 65,000 clones, 70% to 90% seen once. The input for sequencing was CD8+ T cells from blood, taken 12 months after liver transplant. The TCR sequence derives from a human patient who received a liver transplant. A share of the T cells may be of graft donor origin. This chain connects TRBV5-1 to TRBJ1-4; D uncertain. The CDR3 is CASSLAGPEEKLFF. In DNA form, the CDR3 reads TGCGCCAGCAGCTTGGCAGGACCCGAGGAAAAACTGTTTTTT.